This entry lists 15 T cell receptor beta chains sequenced from one sample in a study of control samples from healthy donors and cancer patients. Profiled with immunoSEQ multiplex PCR; TCRdb holds only in-frame clones, not every one. The profile shows 70,000 to 100,000 clones, roughly nine tenths of them singletons. Sequencing input: blood. The receptors shown here come from a woman aged 55-69 years in good health.

This CDR3 reads CASSVLSRDQPQHF. Here the CDR3 DNA reads TGTGCCAGCAGTGTACTGAGCCGGGATCAGCCCCAGCATTTT. V is TRBV28 and J is TRBJ1-5; D not resolved. The CDR3 runs 14 residues. Trimming pared 5 bases from V and 5 bases from J, leaving 13 bases between. Germline CDR1 and CDR2: MDHEN and SYDVKM.

V gene TRBV28 combines with J gene TRBJ2-7; weak D call: TRBD2 (7 bases). The CDR3 is 15 residues long. The germline V and J ends were trimmed by 6 bases and 5 bases, with 20 bases remaining between them. Germline V gives CDR1 MDHEN, CDR2 SYDVKM. CDR3 amino acids: CASSPRGGKENEQYF. CDR3 sequence (DNA): TGTGCCAGCAGCCCCAGGGGAGGGAAGGAGAACGAGCAGTACTTC.

CDR3 amino acids: CASSSQTGTGTGELFF. CDR3 coding DNA: TGTGCCAGCAGCTCGCAGACCGGGACAGGGACCGGGGAGCTGTTTTTT. The chain links TRBV7-8 to TRBJ2-2; 9 nucleotides align to TRBD1. The V gene end was trimmed by 4 bases and the J gene end by 5 bases; junction bases not matched to a gene: 8. The CDR3 runs to 16 residues. Germline loops: CDR1 SGHVS, CDR2 FQNEAQ. Using reference TRBV7-8 and TRBJ2-2 for the parts outside the CDR3, the full variable domain is GAGVSQSPRYKVAKRGQDVALRCDPISGHVSLFWYQQALGQGPEFLTYFQNEAQLDKSGLPSDRFFAERPEGSVSTLKIQRTQQEDSAVYLCASSSQTGTGTGELFFGEGSRLTVL.

The V call is TRBV30, the J call TRBJ1-4; D remains ambiguous. The CDR3 is 14 amino acids. Germline V CDR1 and CDR2: GTSNPN, SVGIG (reference sequence). Trimming left V 2 bases short and J 3 bases short, with 10 bases between. For the CDR3, the DNA is TGTGCCTGGAGTTCAAGTCCGCCTAATGAAAAACTGTTTTTT. Its protein product is CAWSSSPPNEKLFF.

V gene TRBV11-2 combines with J gene TRBJ1-1; D gene ambiguous. Germline V lookup: CDR1 SGHAT, CDR2 FQNNGV. Trimming shortened V by 5 bases and J by 1 base, and 8 bases separated the two germline ends. The CDR3 sequence is 13 residues long. CDR3 sequence: CASSQHPNTEAFF. The CDR3 DNA follows: TGTGCCAGCAGCCAGCACCCGAACACTGAAGCTTTCTTT.

This clone was seen a single time. The rearrangement joins TRBV6-5 to TRBJ1-4; tentatively, D is TRBD1 (5 bases). From germline, CDR1 is MNHEY and CDR2 SVGAGI. Trimming took 0 bases from V and 7 from J, leaving 12 bases between them. The CDR3 loop spans 15 amino acids. CDR3 amino acids: CASSYSPGQSEKLFF. The CDR3 bases are TGTGCCAGCAGTTACTCCCCGGGGCAAAGTGAAAAACTGTTTTTT.

This clone came up once. V and J are TRBV2 and TRBJ1-3; D gene unclear. This CDR3 has 18 residues. Trimming left V 3 bases short and J 0 bases short, with 18 bases between. The V gene's germline CDR1 is SNHLY and CDR2 FYNNEI. CDR3 sequence: CASSELLWRKSSGNTIYF. CDR3 coding DNA: TGTGCCAGCAGTGAGCTTTTGTGGCGGAAGAGCTCTGGAAACACCATATATTTT.

V usage is TRBV29-1 and J usage is TRBJ1-1, with 8 bases aligning to TRBD1. The V gene end was trimmed by 7 bases and the J gene end by 4 bases; junction bases not matched to a gene: 11. Germline values: CDR1 SQVTM, CDR2 ANQGSEA. The length of the CDR3 is 14 residues. The CDR3 here is CSAHLDRAVTEAFF. The CDR3 region has the DNA TGCAGCGCCCATTTGGACAGGGCTGTCACTGAAGCTTTCTTT. The variable domain in full, with the rest retrieved from reference TRBV29-1 and TRBJ1-1, is SAVISQKPSRDICQRGTSLTIQCQVDSQVTMMFWYRQQPGQSLTLIATANQGSEATYESGFVIDKFPISRPNLTFSTLTVSNMSPEDSSIYLCSAHLDRAVTEAFFGQGTRLTVV.

The V and J genes are TRBV6-1 and TRBJ2-1; 10 bases match TRBD2. This CDR3 spans 14 amino acids. V lost 1 base, J lost 10 bases, and 4 bases stayed unmatched. CDR1 and CDR2 (germline): MNHNS, SASEGT. The CDR3 region is CASSEVSGRAEQFF. The CDR3 DNA sequence: TGTGCCAGCAGTGAAGTCAGCGGGAGGGCCGAGCAGTTCTTC.

V and J are TRBV7-9 and TRBJ2-1; D unresolved. This CDR3 region has 13 residues. Germline assignment: CDR1 SEHNR and CDR2 FQNEAQ (reference sequence). V lost 5 bases and J 10 bases, leaving 15 bases between the germline ends. CDR3 DNA sequence: TGTGCCAGCAGCCCGGATGGCGTCGGGGAGCAGTTCTTC. As protein: CASSPDGVGEQFF.

The rearrangement links TRBV10-3 to TRBJ2-7; D is uncertain. This CDR3 spans 11 amino acids. Trimming took 6 bases from V and 6 from J, leaving 9 bases between them. The germline V gene encodes CDR1 ENHRY and CDR2 SYGVKD. This CDR3 reads CAISYSGEQYF. CDR3 coding DNA: TGTGCCATCAGCTACTCGGGCGAGCAGTACTTC.

The chain uses TRBV6-5 and TRBJ1-2, with D maybe TRBD1 (6 bases). V lost 4 bases and J lost 8, with 11 bases in between. This CDR3 comprises 12 residues. Germline assignment: CDR1 MNHEY and CDR2 SVGAGI. The DNA for the CDR3 is TGTGCCAGCAGTTCAGGGGTTCGGGGCTACACCTTC. As protein: CASSSGVRGYTF.

This chain connects TRBV11-3 to TRBJ2-3; TRBD1 aligns across 7 bases. This CDR3 has 15 residues. The V segment lost 5 bases and the J segment 0 bases; nucleotides outside the gene matches: 5. CDR1 is SGHNT, CDR2 YENEEA, per germline. CDR3 DNA sequence: TGTGCCAGCAGCAGACAGGGACCTAGCACAGATACGCAGTATTTT. Translated: CASSRQGPSTDTQYF.

V and J are TRBV7-2 and TRBJ2-7; 8 bases align to TRBD2. Trimming removed 5 bases from V and 3 bases from J; junction bases left unmatched: 6. CDR3 length: 14 residues. Germline V gives CDR1 SGHTA, CDR2 FQGNSA. The CDR3 bases are TGTGCCAGCAGCACCACTAGCGGAGTCTACGAGCAGTACTTC. It codes for CASSTTSGVYEQYF.

V and J are TRBV6-2 or TRBV6-3 and TRBJ2-6; D is undetermined. This CDR3 region has 20 residues. Trimming stripped 2 bases from V and 0 bases from J, with 20 bases between. Per germline, CDR1 MNHEY and CDR2 SVGEGT. The CDR3 DNA reads as TGTGCCAGCAGTTACAGGGCCCGACCACAAGCAGCCTCTGGGGCCAACGTCCTGACTTTC. Translating gives CASSYRARPQAASGANVLTF.